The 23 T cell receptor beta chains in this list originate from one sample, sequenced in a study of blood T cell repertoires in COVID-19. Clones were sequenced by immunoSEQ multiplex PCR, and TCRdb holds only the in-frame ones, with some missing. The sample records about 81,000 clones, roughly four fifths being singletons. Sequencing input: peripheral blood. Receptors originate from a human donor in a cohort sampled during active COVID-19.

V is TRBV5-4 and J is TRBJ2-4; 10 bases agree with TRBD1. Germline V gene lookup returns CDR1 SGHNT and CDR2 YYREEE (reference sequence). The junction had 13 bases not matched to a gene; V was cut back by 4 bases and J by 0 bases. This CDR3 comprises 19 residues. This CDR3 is CASSPGGTGASLAKNIQYF. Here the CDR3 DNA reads TGTGCCAGCAGCCCCGGAGGGACAGGGGCCTCACTAGCCAAAAACATTCAGTACTTC.

The CDR3 region is CASSSTGGAQYGYTF. Here the CDR3 DNA reads TGCGCCAGCAGTTCGACAGGGGGCGCTCAGTATGGCTACACCTTC. The chain couples TRBV5-1 to TRBJ1-2, with TRBD1 matching over 10 bases. This CDR3 contains 15 residues. Germline values: CDR1 SGHRS, CDR2 YFSETQ. With 5 bases clipped from V and 5 bases from J, the junction kept 9 bases outside the gene matches. The full variable domain, with the rest looked up from reference TRBV5-1 and TRBJ1-2, is KAGVTQTPRYLIKTRGQQVTLSCSPISGHRSVSWYQQTPGQGLQFLFEYFSETQRNKGNFPGRFSGRQFSNSRSEMNVSTLELGDSALYLCASSSTGGAQYGYTFGSGTRLTVV.

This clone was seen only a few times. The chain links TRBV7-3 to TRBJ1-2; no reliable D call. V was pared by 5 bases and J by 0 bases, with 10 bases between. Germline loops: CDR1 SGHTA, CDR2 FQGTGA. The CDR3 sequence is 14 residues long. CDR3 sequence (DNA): TGTGCCAGCAGCCCTTCCGGGGCTAACTATGGCTACACCTTC. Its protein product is CASSPSGANYGYTF.

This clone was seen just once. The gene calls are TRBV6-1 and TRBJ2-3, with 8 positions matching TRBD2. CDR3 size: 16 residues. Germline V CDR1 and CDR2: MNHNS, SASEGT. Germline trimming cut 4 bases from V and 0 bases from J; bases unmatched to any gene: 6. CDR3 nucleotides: TGTGCCAGCAGTGTTACTAGCGGTGCTAGCACAGATACGCAGTATTTT. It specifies CASSVTSGASTDTQYF.

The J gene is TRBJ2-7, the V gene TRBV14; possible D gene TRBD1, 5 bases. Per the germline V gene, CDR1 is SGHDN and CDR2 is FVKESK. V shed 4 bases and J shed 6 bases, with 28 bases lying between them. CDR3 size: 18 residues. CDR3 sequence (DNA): TGTGCCAGCAGCCGAATCCCGGCGGATACAGGCGATAGAGGCGAGCAGTACTTC. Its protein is CASSRIPADTGDRGEQYF.

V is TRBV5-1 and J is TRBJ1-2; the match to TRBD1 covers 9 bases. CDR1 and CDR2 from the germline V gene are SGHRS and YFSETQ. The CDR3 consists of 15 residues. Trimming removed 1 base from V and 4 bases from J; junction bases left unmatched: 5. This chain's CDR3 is CASSLTGGAGYGYTF. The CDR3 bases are TGCGCCAGCAGCTTGACAGGGGGCGCAGGCTATGGCTACACCTTC.

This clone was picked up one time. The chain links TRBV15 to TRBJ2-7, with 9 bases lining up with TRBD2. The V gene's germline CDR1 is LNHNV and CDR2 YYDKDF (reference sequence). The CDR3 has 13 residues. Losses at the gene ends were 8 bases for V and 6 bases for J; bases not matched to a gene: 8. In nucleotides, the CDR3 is TGTGCCACCCGTGGCGGGGGGGCCGGCGAGCAGTACTTC. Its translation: CATRGGGAGEQYF.

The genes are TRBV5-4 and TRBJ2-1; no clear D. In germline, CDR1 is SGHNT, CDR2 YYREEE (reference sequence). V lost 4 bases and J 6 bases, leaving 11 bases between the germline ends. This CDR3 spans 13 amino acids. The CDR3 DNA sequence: TGTGCCAGCAGCCCTACAGACCTCAATGAGCAGTTCTTC. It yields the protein CASSPTDLNEQFF.

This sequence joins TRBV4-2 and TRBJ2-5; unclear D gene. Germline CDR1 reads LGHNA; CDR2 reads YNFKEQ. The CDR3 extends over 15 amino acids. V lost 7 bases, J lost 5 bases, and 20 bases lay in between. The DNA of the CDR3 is TGTGCCAGCACCCCTGGAGATTTTAGTGGCGAGACCCAGTACTTC. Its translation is CASTPGDFSGETQYF.

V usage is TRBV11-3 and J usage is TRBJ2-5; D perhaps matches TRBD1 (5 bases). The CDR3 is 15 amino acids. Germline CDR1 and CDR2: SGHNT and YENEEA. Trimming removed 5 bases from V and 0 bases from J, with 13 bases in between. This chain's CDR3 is CASSPGLPYQETQYF. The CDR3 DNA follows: TGTGCCAGCAGCCCAGGGCTCCCGTACCAAGAGACCCAGTACTTC.

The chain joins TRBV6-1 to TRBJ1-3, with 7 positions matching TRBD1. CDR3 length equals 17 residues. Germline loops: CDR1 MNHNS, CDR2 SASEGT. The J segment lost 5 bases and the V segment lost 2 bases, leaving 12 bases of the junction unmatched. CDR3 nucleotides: TGTGCCAGCAGTGAATTGGGTGGGCAGGGGGTAAGAAACACCATATATTTT. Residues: CASSELGGQGVRNTIYF.

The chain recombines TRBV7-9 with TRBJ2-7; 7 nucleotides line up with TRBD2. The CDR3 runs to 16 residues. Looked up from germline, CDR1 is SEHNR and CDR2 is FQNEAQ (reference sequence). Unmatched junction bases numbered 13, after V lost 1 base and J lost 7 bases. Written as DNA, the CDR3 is TGTGCCAGCAGCTTAGTTGGAGGGAGGGCTTCGACTGAGCAGTACTTC. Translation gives CASSLVGGRASTEQYF. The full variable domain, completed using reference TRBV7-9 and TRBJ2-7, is DTGVSQNPRHKITKRGQNVTFRCDPISEHNRLYWYRQTLGQGPEFLTYFQNEAQLEKSRLLSDRFSAERPKGSFSTLEIQRTEQGDSAMYLCASSLVGGRASTEQYFGPGTRLTVT.

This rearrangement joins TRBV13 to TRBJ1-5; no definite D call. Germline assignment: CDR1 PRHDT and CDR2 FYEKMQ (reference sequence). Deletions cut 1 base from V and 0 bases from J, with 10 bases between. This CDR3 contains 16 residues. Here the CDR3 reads CASSLEGGLSNQPQHF. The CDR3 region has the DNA TGTGCCAGCAGCTTAGAGGGAGGACTTAGCAATCAGCCCCAGCATTTT.

CDR3 sequence: CASSYMSEQYF. The CDR3 nucleotides read TGTGCCAGCAGTTACATGTCTGAGCAGTACTTC. The chain links TRBV6-5 to TRBJ2-7; unclear D gene. V dropped 2 bases and J dropped 7 bases, with 6 bases sitting between them. The CDR3 is 11 residues long. CDR1 and CDR2 (germline): MNHEY, SVGAGI.

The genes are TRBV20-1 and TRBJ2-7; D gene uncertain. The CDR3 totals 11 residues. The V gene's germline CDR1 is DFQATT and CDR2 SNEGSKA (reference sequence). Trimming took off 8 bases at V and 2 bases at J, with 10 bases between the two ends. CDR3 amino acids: CSPETAYEQYF. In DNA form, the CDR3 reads TGCAGTCCGGAGACGGCCTACGAGCAGTACTTC.

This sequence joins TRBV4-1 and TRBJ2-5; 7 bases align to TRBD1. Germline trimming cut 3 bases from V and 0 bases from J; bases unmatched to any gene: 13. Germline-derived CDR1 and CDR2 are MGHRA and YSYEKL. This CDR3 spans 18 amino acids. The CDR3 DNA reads TGCGCCAGCAGCCAGACCCCAGGACAGGCATCGTACCAAGAGACCCAGTACTTC. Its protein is CASSQTPGQASYQETQYF.

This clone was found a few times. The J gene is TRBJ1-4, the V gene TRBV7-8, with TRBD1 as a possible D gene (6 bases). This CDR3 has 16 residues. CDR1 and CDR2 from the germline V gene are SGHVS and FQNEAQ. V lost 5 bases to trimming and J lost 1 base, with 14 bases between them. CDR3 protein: CASSQHRVRTNEKLFF. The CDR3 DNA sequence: TGTGCCAGCAGCCAACACAGGGTTAGAACTAATGAAAAACTGTTTTTT.

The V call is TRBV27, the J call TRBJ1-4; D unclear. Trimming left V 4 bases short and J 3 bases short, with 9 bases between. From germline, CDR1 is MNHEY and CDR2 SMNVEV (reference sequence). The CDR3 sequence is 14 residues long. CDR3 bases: TGTGCCAGCAGTTACATTCAGTCTAATGAAAAACTGTTTTTT. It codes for CASSYIQSNEKLFF. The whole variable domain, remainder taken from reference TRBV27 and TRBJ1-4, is EAQVTQNPRYLITVTGKKLTVTCSQNMNHEYMSWYRQDPGLGLRQIYYSMNVEVTDKGDVPEGYKVSRKEKRNFPLILESPSPNQTSLYFCASSYIQSNEKLFFGSGTQLSVL.

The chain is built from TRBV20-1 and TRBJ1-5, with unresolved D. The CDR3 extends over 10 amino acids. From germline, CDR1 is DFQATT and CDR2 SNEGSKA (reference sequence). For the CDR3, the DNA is TGCAGCGTCGGGAGTCAGCCCCAGCATTTT. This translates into CSVGSQPQHF.

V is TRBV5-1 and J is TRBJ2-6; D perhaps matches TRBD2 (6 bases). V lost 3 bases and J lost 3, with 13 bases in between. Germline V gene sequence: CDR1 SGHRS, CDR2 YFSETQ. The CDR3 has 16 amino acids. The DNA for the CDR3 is TGCGCCAGCAGCTCGCGGGGAGCCGGTGGGGCCAACGTCCTGACTTTC. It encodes CASSSRGAGGANVLTF.

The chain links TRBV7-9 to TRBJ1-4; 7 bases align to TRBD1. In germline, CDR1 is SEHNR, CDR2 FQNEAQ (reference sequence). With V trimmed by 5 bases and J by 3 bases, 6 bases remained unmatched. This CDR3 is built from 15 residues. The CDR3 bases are TGTGCCAGCAGCGCCGGGACAGCAGCTAATGAAAAACTGTTTTTT. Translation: CASSAGTAANEKLFF.

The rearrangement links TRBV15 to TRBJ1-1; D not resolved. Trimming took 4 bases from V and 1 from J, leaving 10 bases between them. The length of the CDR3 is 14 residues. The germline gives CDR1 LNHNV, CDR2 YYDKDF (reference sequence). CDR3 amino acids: CATSTPGGNTEAFF. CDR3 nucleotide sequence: TGTGCCACCAGCACCCCTGGAGGGAACACTGAAGCTTTCTTT.

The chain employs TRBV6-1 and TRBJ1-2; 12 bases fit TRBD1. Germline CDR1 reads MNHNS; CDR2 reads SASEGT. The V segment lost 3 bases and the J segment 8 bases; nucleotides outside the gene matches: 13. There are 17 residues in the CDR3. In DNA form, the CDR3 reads TGTGCCAGCAGTGATCCCGGGACAGGGGGCCGTAGGGGCGGCTACACCTTC. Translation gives CASSDPGTGGRRGGYTF.